The clone carrying this T cell receptor (beta chain) was seen at least ten times. At one of its ends the junction is not consistent with the germline gene, which may arise from a read error. TCRdb re-called the RT-PCR reads with MiXCR, one entry per CDR3 protein. This repertoire shows approximately 200,000 distinct CDR3 sequences, less than 45% found once; its top ten account for about 30%. The CDR3 is 13 residues long. In germline, CDR1 is SGHTA, CDR2 FQGNSA. The data stem from a study of patients and donors after allogeneic stem cell transplantation. The sequenced material came from blood, either unsorted or a sorted T cell fraction (not recorded which). The source is a human donor who was either an allogeneic HSCT recipient or a stem cell or donor lymphocyte infusion donor (not recorded which). It is not recorded whose cells these are; they may come from a transplant donor. The genes are TRBV7-2 and TRBJ1-5; no clear D gene. CDR3 DNA: TGCGCCAGCAGCTTATGGTCTAATCAGCCCCAGCATTTT. This codes for CASSLWSNQPQHF.